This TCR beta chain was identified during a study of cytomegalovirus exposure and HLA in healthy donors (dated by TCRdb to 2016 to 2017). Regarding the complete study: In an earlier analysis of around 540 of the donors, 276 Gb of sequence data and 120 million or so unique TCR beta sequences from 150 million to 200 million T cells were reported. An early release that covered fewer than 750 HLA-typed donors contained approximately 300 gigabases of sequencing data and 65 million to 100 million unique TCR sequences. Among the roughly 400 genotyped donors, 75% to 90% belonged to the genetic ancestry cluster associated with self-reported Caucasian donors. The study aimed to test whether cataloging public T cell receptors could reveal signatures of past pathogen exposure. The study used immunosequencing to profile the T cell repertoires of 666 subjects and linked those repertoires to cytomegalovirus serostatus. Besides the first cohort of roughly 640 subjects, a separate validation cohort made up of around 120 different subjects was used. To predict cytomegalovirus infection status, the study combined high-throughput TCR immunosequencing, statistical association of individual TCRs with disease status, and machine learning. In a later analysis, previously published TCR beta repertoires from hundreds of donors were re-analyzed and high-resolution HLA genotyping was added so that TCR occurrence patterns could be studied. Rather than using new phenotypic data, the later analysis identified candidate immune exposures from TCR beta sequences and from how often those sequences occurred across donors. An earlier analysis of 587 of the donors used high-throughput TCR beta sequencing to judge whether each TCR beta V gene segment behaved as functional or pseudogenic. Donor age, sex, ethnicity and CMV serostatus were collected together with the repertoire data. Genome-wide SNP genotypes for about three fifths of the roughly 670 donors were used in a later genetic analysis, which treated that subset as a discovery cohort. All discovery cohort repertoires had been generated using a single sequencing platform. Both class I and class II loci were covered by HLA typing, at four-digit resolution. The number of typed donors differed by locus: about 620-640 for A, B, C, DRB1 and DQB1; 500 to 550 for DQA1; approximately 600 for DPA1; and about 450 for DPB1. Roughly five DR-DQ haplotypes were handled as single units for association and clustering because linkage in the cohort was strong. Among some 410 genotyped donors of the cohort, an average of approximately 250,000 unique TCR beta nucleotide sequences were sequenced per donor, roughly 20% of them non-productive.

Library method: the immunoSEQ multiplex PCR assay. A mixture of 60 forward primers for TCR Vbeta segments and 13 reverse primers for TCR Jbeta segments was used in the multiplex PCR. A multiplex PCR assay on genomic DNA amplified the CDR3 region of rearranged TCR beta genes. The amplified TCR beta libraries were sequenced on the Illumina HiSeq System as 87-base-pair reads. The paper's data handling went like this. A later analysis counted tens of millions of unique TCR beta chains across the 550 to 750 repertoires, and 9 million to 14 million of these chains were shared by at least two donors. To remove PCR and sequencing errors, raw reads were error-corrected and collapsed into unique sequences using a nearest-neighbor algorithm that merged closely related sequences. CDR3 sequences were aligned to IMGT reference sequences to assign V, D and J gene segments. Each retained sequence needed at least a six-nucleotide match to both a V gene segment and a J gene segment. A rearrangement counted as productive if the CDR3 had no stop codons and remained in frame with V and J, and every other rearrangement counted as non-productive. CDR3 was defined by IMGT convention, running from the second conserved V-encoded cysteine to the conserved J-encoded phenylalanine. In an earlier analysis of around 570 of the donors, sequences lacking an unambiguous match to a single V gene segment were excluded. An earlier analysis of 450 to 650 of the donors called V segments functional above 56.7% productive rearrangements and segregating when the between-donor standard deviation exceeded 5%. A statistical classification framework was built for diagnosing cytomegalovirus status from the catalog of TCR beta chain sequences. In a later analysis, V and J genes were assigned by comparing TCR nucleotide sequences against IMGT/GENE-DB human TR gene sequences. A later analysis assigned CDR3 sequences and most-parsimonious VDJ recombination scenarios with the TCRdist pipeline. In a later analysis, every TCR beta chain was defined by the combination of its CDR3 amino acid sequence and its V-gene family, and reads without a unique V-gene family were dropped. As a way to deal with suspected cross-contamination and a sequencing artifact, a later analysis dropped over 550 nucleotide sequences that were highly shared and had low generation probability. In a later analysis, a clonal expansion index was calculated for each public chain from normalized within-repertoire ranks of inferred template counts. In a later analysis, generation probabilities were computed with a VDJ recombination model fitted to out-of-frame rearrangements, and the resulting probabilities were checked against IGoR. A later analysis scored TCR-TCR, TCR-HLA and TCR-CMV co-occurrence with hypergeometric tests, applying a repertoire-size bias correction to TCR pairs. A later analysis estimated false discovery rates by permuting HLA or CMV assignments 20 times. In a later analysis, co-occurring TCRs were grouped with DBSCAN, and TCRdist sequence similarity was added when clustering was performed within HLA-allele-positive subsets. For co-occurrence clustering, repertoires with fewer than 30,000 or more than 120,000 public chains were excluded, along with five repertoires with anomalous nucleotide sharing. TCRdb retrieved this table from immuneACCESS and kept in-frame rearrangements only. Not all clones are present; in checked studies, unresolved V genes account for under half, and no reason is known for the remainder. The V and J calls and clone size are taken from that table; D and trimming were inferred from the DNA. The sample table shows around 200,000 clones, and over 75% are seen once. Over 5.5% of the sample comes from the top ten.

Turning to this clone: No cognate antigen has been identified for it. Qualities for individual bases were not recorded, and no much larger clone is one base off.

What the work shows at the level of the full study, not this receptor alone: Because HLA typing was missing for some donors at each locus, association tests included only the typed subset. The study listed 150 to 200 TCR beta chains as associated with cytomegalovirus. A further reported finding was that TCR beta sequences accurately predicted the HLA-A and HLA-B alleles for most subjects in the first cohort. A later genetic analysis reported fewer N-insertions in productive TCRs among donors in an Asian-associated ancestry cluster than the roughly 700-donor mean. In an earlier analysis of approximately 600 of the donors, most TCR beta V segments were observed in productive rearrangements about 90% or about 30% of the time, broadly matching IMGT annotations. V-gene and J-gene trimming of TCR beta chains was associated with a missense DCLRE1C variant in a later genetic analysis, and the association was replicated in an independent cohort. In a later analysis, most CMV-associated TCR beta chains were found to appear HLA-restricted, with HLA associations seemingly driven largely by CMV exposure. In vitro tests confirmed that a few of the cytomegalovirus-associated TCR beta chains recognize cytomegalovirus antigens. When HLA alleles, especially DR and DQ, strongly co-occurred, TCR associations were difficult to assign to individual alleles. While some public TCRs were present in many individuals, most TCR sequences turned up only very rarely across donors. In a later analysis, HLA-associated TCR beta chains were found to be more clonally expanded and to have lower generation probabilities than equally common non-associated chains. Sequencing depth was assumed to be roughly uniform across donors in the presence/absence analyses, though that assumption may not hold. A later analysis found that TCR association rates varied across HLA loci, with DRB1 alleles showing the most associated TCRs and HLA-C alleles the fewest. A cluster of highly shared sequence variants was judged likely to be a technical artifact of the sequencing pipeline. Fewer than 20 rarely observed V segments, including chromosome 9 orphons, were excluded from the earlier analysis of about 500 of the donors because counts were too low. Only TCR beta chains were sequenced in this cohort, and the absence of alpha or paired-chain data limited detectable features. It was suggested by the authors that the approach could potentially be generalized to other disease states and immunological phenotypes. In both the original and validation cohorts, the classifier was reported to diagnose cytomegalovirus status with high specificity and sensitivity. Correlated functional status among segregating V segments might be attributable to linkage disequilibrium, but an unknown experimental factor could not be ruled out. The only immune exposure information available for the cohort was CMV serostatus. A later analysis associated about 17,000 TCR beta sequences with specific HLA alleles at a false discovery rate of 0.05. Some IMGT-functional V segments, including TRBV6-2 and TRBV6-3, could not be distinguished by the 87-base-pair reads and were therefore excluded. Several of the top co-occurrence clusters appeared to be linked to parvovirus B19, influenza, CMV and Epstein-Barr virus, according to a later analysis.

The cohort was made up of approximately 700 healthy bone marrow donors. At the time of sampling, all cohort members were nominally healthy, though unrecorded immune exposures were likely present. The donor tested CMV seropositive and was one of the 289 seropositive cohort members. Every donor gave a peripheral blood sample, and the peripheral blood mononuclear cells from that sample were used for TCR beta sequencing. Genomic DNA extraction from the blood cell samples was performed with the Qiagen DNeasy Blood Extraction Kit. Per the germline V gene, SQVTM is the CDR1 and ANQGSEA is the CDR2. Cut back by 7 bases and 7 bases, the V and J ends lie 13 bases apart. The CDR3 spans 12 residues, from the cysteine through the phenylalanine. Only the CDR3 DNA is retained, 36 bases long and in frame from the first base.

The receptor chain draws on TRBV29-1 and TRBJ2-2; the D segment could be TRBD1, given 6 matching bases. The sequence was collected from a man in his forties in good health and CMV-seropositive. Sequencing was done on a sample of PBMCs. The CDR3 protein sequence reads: CSGRTGIGELFF. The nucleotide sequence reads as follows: TGCAGCGGCCGAACAGGGATCGGGGAGCTGTTTTTT.